The clone carrying this TCR beta chain was observed a few times. This entry belongs to a study of blood T cell repertoires in COVID-19. Whole-study context: Samples representing acute and convalescent COVID-19 were sourced from the United States, Italy and Spain.

Trimming at V came to 6 bases and at J to 9 bases, leaving 5 bases not matched to a gene. Germline V gene lookup returns CDR1 MGHDK and CDR2 SYGVNS. There are 14 residues in the CDR3. Sequencing used immunoSEQ multiplex PCR; TCRdb keeps in-frame clones, though not all of them. This sample has about 160,000 clones; approximately 79% occur once, and the top ten carry approximately 7.3%. All recovered Cohort 3 donors got two negative PCRs, got clearance, or saw symptom resolution. Sequencing was performed on PBMCs or T cells enriched from blood (not recorded which). The receptor's source is a man in his fifties who had recovered from COVID-19. The chain links TRBV25-1 to TRBJ1-6, with 10 bases fitting TRBD1. CDR3: CASRERTGGSPLHF. The CDR3 coding sequence is TGTGCCAGCAGAGAGAGGACAGGGGGTTCACCCCTCCACTTT.